This TCR beta chain was observed in a study of OX40 agonist ivuxolimab in advanced cancers. Study results and caveats: At doses 0.1 to 3.0 mg/kg, CD4+ and CD8+ clones expanded.

CDR3 size: 13 residues. From germline, CDR1 is SGDLS and CDR2 YYNGEE. Trimming took off 3 bases at V and 7 bases at J, with 11 bases between the two ends. A remark on this clone: Its antigen is unknown.

TCRdb's table, derived via immunoSEQ multiplex PCR, lists solely in-frame clones and lacks some. The sample lists 73,000 or so clones; roughly 86% were seen once. Enrollment shut out patients with autoimmune disease history or systemic immunosuppression. Samples were taken at baseline and on day 1 of cycles 4 and 7. The sequenced sample was CD4+ or CD8+ T cells sorted from blood, obtained in a trial of the OX40 agonist ivuxolimab. This TCR was sampled from an adult with an advanced solid tumor such as melanoma, head and neck, liver or kidney cancer. This chain links TRBV9 with TRBJ1-3, with D tentatively TRBD1 (5 bases). The CDR3 coding sequence is TGTGCCAGCAGCGCCGAGGACACTAACACCATATATTTT. Amino acids: CASSAEDTNTIYF.